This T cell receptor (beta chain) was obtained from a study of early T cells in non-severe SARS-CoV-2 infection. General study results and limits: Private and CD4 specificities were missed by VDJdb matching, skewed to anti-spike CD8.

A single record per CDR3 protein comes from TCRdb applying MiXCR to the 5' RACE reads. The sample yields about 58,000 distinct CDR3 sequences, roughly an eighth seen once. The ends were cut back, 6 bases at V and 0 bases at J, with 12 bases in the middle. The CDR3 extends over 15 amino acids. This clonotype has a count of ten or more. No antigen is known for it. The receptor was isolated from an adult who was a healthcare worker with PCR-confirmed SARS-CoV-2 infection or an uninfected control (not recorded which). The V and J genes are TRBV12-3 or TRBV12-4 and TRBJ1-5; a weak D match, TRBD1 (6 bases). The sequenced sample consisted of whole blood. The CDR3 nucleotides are TGTGCCAGCAGGGAAGGGACAACTAGCAATCAGCCCCAGCATTTT. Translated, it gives CASREGTTSNQPQHF.